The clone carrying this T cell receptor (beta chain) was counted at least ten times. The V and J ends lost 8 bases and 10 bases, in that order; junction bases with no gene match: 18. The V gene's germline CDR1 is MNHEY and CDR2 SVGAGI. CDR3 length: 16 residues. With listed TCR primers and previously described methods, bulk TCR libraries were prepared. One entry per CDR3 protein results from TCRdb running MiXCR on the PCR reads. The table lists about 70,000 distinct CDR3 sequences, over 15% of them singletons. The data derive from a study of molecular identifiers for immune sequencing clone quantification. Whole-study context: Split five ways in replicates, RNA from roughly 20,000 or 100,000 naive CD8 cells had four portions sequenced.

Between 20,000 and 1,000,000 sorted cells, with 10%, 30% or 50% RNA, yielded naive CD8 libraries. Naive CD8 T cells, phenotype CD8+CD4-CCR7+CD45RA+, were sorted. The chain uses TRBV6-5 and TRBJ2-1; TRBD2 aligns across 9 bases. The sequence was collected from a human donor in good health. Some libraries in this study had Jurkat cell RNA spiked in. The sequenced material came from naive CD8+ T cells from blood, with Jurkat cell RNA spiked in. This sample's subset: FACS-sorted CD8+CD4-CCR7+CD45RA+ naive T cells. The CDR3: CASRQAGGGLLFEQFF. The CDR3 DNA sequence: TGTGCCAGCCGTCAGGCGGGAGGGGGCCTATTATTCGAGCAGTTCTTC.